This TCR beta chain was recorded in a study of post-analysis software for immune sequencing data. Whole-study context: The study covered relapsing-remitting, secondary progressive and progressive-relapsing courses of multiple sclerosis.

About this clonotype itself: Its specificity is unknown.

Unique molecular identifiers were built into the TCR beta cDNA libraries. T cells numbering roughly 1 to 11 million yielded cDNA molecules that totaled some 500,000. Using its own MiXCR run on the PCR reads, TCRdb lists one record per CDR3 protein. The sample consists of hundreds of thousands of distinct CDR3 sequences, approximately 50% of them appearing once. This CDR3 has 16 amino acids. Germline CDR1 SGHRS, CDR2 YFSETQ. The ends were cut back, 0 bases at V and 0 bases at J, with 11 bases in the middle. Points from the study as a whole: Roughly 5 TRBV segments occurring more often in patients than controls included TRBV5-6, TRBV5-1 and TRBV20-1. Batch-matched samples strongly co-clustered by F measure. Versus controls, multiple sclerosis patients showed significantly lower diversity (normalized Chao1).

This sequence joins TRBV5-1 and TRBJ2-3; D uncertain. The origin of this receptor is a girl aged 5 to 17 with multiple sclerosis. Sample: blood. The CDR3, as DNA: TGCGCCAGCAGCTTGGTACGGATCGGGAGCACAGATACGCAGTATTTT. Its translation: CASSLVRIGSTDTQYF.